One sample yielded the 17 T cell receptor beta chains listed below, sequenced in a study of type 1 and type 2 diabetes patients. Genomic DNA was the PCR template. Amplification of the beta chain CDR3 used 30 forward and 13 reverse multiplex primers. MiXCR was run by TCRdb on the multiplex PCR reads, yielding one entry per CDR3 protein. The table has more than 250,000 distinct CDR3 sequences, around 47% seen once; the top ten hold roughly an eighth. The material sequenced was peripheral blood mononuclear cells (PBMCs). These TCRs come from a young man with type 2 diabetes.

The chain recombines TRBV12-3 or TRBV12-4 with TRBJ1-1; D is unresolved. This CDR3 has 13 residues. Trimming pared 7 bases from V and 1 base from J, leaving 10 bases between. In nucleotides, the CDR3 is TGTGCCAGCACGGCGACCGCGAACACTGAAGCTTTCTTT. It yields the protein CASTATANTEAFF.

This sequence joins TRBV5-1 and TRBJ1-1, with D maybe TRBD1 (6 bases). The CDR3 loop spans 14 amino acids. In germline, CDR1 is SGHRS, CDR2 YFSETQ. V gave up 4 bases and J gave up 2 bases, with 12 bases separating them. CDR3 nucleotide sequence: TGCGCCAGCAGCCTACAGGGTTATAACACTGAAGCTTTCTTT. Translated, it gives CASSLQGYNTEAFF.

This clonotype appeared a few times. The chain joins TRBV25-1 to TRBJ1-2; D is unresolved. The CDR3 is made up of 15 amino acids. The V end was cut by 6 bases, the J end by 5 bases, with 19 bases between. Germline CDR1 reads MGHDK; CDR2 reads SYGVNS. The chain's CDR3 is CASSSGSVDTYGYTF. The CDR3 DNA reads as TGTGCCAGCAGCTCGGGGAGCGTTGACACATATGGCTACACCTTC.

The table lists this clonotype with a few counts. CDR3 DNA: TGTGCCAGCAGTATCGGCAGGGACTACGAGCAGTACTTC. Protein product: CASSIGRDYEQYF. The chain links TRBV5-5 to TRBJ2-7; possibly TRBD1 for D (5 bases). V was clipped by 5 bases and J by 3 bases, with 12 bases between them. This CDR3 is 13 amino acids long. Germline V CDR1 and CDR2: SGHKS, YYEKEE (reference sequence).

CDR3 in DNA: TGCAGCGTTGATCGGGACAGGGGTGATAATGAGCAGTTCTTC. Translation: CSVDRDRGDNEQFF. V is TRBV29-1 and J is TRBJ2-1; 10 nucleotides agree with TRBD1. The J segment lost 7 bases and the V segment lost 3 bases, leaving 6 bases of the junction unmatched. The CDR3 runs to 14 residues. In germline, CDR1 is SQVTM, CDR2 ANQGSEA.

This clonotype came up a few times. The rearrangement uses TRBV12-5 and TRBJ1-2; D is possibly TRBD1 (5 bases). The CDR3 contains 16 residues. CDR1 and CDR2 from the germline V gene are LGHNT and FRNRAP. The V gene lost 2 bases and the J gene lost 4 bases, with 17 bases spanning the gap. CDR3 residues: CASGLWGDGRTYGYTF. CDR3 DNA: TGTGCTAGTGGTTTGTGGGGGGACGGACGTACCTATGGCTACACCTTC. Full variable domain (remainder filled in from reference TRBV12-5 and TRBJ1-2): DARVTQTPRHKVTEMGQEVTMRCQPILGHNTVFWYRQTMMQGLELLAYFRNRAPLDDSGMPKDRFSAEMPDATLATLKIQPSEPRDSAVYFCASGLWGDGRTYGYTFGSGTRLTVV.

The V gene is TRBV27, the J gene TRBJ1-4; unclear D gene. The CDR3 consists of 14 residues. The germline V gene has CDR1 MNHEY and CDR2 SMNVEV (reference sequence). V lost 6 bases to trimming and J lost 0 bases, with 8 bases between them. CDR3 sequence reads: CASSPDSTNEKLFF. The CDR3 DNA sequence: TGTGCCAGCAGCCCAGATTCAACTAATGAAAAACTGTTTTTT.

The chain links TRBV10-3 to TRBJ2-7; 9 bases are shared with TRBD2. The germline CDR1 and CDR2 sequences are ENHRY and SYGVKD. There are 14 residues in the CDR3. The V gene end was trimmed by 7 bases and the J gene end by 1 base; junction bases not matched to a gene: 5. Here the CDR3 reads CAITSTSGSYEQYF. CDR3 in DNA: TGTGCCATCACCTCGACTAGCGGTTCCTACGAGCAGTACTTC.

This chain uses TRBV7-2 with TRBJ2-7; a possible D gene is TRBD1 (5 bases). There are 13 residues in the CDR3. The germline gives CDR1 SGHTA, CDR2 FQGNSA. V was cut by 5 bases and J by 4 bases, with 12 bases left in between. The CDR3 sequence is CASSRVGDYEQYF. CDR3 coding DNA: TGTGCCAGCAGCCGAGTAGGGGATTACGAGCAGTACTTC.

There are a few counts of this clonotype. The chain joins TRBV24-1 to TRBJ2-3, with 7 positions matching TRBD1. The CDR3 spans 13 residues. Germline values: CDR1 KGHDR, CDR2 SFDVKD. The V segment lost 9 bases and the J segment 2 bases; nucleotides outside the gene matches: 4. The CDR3 here is CATSDRFTDTQYF. DNA for the CDR3: TGTGCCACCTCGGACAGGTTCACAGATACGCAGTATTTT.

The genes are TRBV3-1 and TRBJ1-2; the match to TRBD1 covers 8 bases. Per the germline V gene, CDR1 is LGHDT and CDR2 is YNNKEL (reference sequence). The CDR3 is 14 residues long. After removal of 1 base from V and 8 bases from J, the junction contained 6 bases not matched to a gene. CDR3 protein: CASSQGQGAAGYTF. As DNA, the CDR3 is TGTGCCAGCAGCCAAGGGCAGGGGGCAGCGGGCTACACCTTC.

This clonotype was recorded a few times. J is TRBJ2-2 and V is TRBV7-2; the D gene is possibly TRBD2 (6 bases). The CDR3 has 15 amino acids. V lost 5 bases, J lost 7 bases, and 17 bases lay in between. The V gene's germline CDR1 is SGHTA and CDR2 FQGNSA. In nucleotides, the CDR3 is TGTGCCAGCAGCCGGGGGAGGACTGCAGACGGGGAGCTGTTTTTT. It is translated as CASSRGRTADGELFF.

There are a few counts of this clonotype. The chain links TRBV20-1 to TRBJ2-1, with D tentatively TRBD1 (5 bases). The V gene lost 3 bases and the J gene lost 5 bases, with 11 bases spanning the gap. This CDR3 comprises 13 residues. CDR1 is DFQATT, CDR2 SNEGSKA, per germline (reference sequence). In DNA form, the CDR3 reads TGCAGTGCTAGGGACATATATGACAATGAGCAGTTCTTC. Translating gives CSARDIYDNEQFF.

This clonotype was counted only a few times. The chain couples TRBV7-2 to TRBJ2-7; no clear D. V was cut by 6 bases and J by 4 bases, with 10 bases left in between. This CDR3 has 12 residues. Germline CDR1 reads SGHTA; CDR2 reads FQGNSA. CDR3 nucleotide sequence: TGTGCCAGCAGTCTAGAGTTTTACGAGCAGTACTTC. Translated, it gives CASSLEFYEQYF.

This chain uses TRBV19 with TRBJ1-2; D is unclear. V was cut by 2 bases and J by 2 bases, with 9 bases left in between. CDR1 LNHDA and CDR2 SQIVND come from the germline V gene (reference sequence). The CDR3 has 14 residues. CDR3 sequence reads: CASSIFGGNYGYTF. As DNA, the CDR3 is TGTGCCAGTAGTATATTCGGCGGAAACTATGGCTACACCTTC. The whole variable domain, remainder taken from reference TRBV19 and TRBJ1-2, is DGGITQSPKYLFRKEGQNVTLSCEQNLNHDAMYWYRQDPGQGLRLIYYSQIVNDFQKGDIAEGYSVSREKKESFPLTVTSAQKNPTAFYLCASSIFGGNYGYTFGSGTRLTVV.

V is TRBV6-5 and J is TRBJ1-6, with 9 bases lining up with TRBD1. This CDR3 comprises 17 residues. Trimming took 9 bases from V and 6 from J; bases not matched to a gene: 15. Looked up from germline, CDR1 is MNHEY and CDR2 is SVGAGI. The CDR3 DNA follows: TGTGCCAGTCGGTTACGATCGGGACAGGGAATTAATTCACCCCTCCACTTT. It codes for CASRLRSGQGINSPLHF.

The sample holds a few counts of this clonotype. The genes are TRBV19 and TRBJ2-3; D not certain. Germline CDR1 LNHDA, CDR2 SQIVND (reference sequence). The CDR3 loop spans 14 amino acids. Trimming pared 1 base from V and 5 bases from J, leaving 10 bases between. The CDR3 DNA follows: TGTGCCAGTAGTATAGGTGGGGTTGGAGATACGCAGTATTTT. Amino acid sequence: CASSIGGVGDTQYF.